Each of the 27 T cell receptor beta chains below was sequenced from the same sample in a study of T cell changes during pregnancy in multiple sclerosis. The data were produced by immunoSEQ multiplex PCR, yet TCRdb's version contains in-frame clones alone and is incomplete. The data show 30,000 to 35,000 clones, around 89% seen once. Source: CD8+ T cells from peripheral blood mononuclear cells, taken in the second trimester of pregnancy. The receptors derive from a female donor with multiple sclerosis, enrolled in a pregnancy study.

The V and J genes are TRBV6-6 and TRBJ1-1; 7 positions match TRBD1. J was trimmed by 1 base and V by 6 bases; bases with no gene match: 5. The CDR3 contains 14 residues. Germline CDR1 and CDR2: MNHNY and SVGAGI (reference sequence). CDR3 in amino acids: CASSPQGKNTEAFF. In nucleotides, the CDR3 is TGTGCCAGCAGCCCACAGGGGAAGAACACTGAAGCTTTCTTT.

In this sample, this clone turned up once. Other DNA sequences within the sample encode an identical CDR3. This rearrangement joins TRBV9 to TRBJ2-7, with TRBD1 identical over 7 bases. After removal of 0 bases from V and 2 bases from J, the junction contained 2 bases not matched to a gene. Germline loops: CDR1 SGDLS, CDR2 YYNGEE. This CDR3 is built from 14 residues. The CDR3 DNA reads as TGTGCCAGCAGCGTAGGGGACAGAGCCTACGAGCAGTACTTC. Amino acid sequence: CASSVGDRAYEQYF.

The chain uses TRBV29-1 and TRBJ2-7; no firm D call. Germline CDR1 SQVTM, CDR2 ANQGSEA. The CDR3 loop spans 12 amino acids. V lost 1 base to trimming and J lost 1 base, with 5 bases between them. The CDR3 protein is CSVEGRSYEQYF. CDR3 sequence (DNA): TGCAGCGTTGAAGGTCGGTCCTACGAGCAGTACTTC.

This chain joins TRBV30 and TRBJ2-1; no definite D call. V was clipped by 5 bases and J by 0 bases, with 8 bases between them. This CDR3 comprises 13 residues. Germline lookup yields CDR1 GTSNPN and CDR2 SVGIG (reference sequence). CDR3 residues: CAWGATSYNEQFF. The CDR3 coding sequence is TGTGCCTGGGGAGCGACCTCCTACAATGAGCAGTTCTTC.

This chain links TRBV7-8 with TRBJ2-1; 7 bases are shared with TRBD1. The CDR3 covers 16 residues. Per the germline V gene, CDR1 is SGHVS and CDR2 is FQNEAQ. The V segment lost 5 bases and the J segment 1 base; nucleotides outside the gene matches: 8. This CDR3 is CASSLRQGSSYNEQFF. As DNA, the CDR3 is TGTGCCAGCAGCCTTAGACAGGGAAGTTCCTACAATGAGCAGTTCTTC. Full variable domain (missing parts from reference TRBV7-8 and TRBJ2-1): GAGVSQSPRYKVAKRGQDVALRCDPISGHVSLFWYQQALGQGPEFLTYFQNEAQLDKSGLPSDRFFAERPEGSVSTLKIQRTQQEDSAVYLCASSLRQGSSYNEQFFGPGTRLTVL.

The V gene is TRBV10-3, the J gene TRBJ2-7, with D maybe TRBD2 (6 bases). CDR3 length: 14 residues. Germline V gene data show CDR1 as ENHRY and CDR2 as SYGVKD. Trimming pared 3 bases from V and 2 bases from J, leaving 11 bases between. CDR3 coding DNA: TGTGCCATCAGTGATGTCGGGACTCCCTACGAGCAGTACTTC. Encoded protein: CAISDVGTPYEQYF.

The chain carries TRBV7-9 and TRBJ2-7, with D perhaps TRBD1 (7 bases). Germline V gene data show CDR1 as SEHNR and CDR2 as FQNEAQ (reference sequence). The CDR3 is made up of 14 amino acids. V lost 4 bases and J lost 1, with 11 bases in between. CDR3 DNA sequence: TGTGCCAGCAGCTCGCGGGACAGATCCTACGAGCAGTACTTC. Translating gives CASSSRDRSYEQYF.

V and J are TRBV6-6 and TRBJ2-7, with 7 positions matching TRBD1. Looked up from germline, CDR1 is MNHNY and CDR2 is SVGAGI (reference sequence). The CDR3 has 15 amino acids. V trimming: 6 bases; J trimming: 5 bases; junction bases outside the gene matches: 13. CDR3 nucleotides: TGTGCCAGCAGCTCAGCCCAGGGGGATCGGGACGAGCAGTACTTC. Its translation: CASSSAQGDRDEQYF.

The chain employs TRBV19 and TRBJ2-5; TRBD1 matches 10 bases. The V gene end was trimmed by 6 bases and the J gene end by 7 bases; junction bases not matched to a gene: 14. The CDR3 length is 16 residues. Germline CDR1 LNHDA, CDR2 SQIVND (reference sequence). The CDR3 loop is CASRSMDRGISGTQYF. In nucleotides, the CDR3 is TGTGCCAGTAGATCTATGGACAGGGGGATTTCGGGGACCCAGTACTTC.

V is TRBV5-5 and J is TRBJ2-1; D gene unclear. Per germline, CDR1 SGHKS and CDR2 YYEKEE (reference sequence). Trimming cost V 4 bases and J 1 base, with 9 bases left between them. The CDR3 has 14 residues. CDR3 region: CASSHDKSYNEQFF. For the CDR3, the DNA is TGTGCCAGCAGCCACGACAAATCCTACAATGAGCAGTTCTTC.

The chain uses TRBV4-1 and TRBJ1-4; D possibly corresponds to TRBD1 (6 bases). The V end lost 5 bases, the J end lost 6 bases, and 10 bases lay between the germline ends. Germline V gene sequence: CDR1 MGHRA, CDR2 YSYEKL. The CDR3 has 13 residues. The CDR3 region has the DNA TGCGCCAGCAGCGATAGACAGGATGAAAAACTGTTTTTT. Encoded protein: CASSDRQDEKLFF.

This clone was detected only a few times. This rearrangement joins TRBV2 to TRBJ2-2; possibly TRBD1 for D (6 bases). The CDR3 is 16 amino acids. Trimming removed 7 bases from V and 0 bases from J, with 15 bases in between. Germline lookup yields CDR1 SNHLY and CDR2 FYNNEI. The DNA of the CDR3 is TGTGCCAGCACTTCCTTGACAGGAGCGAACACCGGGGAGCTGTTTTTT. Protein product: CASTSLTGANTGELFF.

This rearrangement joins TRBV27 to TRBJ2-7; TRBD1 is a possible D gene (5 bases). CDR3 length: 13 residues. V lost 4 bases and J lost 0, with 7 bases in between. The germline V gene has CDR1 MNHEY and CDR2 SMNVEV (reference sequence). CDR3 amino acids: CASSSGFSYEQYF. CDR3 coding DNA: TGTGCCAGCAGTTCAGGGTTCTCCTACGAGCAGTACTTC.

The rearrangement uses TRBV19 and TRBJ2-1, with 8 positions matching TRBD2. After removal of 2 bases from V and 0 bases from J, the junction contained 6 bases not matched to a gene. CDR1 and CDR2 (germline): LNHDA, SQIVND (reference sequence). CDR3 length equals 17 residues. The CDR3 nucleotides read TGTGCCAGTAGTATACAGGTAGCGGGAAACTCCTACAATGAGCAGTTCTTC. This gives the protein CASSIQVAGNSYNEQFF.

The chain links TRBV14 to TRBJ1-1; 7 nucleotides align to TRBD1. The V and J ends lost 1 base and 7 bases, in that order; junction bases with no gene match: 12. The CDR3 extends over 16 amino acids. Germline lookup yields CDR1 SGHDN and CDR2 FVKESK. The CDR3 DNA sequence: TGTGCCAGCAGCCAAGTAGGACCTTCAGGGGGACTTGAAGCTTTCTTT. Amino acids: CASSQVGPSGGLEAFF. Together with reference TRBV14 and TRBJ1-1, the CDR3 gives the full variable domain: EAGVTQFPSHSVIEKGQTVTLRCDPISGHDNLYWYRRVMGKEIKFLLHFVKESKQDESGMPNNRFLAERTGGTYSTLKVQPAELEDSGVYFCASSQVGPSGGLEAFFGQGTRLTVV.

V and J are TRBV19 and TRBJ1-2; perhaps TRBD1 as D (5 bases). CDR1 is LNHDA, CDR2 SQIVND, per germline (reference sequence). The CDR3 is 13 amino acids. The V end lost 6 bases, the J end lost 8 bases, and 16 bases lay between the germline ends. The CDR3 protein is CASSGGPTWGYTF. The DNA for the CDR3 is TGTGCCAGTAGCGGGGGACCGACCTGGGGCTACACCTTC.

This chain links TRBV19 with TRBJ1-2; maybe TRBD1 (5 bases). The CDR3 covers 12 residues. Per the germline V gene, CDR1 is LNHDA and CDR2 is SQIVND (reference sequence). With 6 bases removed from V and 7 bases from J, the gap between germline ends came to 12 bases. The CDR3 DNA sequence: TGTGCCAGTAGCTACGGCGGGGGTGGCTACACCTTC. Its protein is CASSYGGGGYTF.

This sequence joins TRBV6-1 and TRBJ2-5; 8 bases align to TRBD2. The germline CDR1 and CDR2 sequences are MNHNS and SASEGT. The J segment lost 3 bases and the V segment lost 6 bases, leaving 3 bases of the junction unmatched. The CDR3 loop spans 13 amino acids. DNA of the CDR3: TGTGCCAGCAGCGGGAGGGCAGAAGAGACCCAGTACTTC. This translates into CASSGRAEETQYF.

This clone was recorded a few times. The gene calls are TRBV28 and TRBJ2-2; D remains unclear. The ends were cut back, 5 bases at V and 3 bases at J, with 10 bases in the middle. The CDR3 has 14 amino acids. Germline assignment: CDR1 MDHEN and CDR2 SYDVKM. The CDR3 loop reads CASSLPLDTGELFF. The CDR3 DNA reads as TGTGCCAGCAGTCTACCGTTGGACACCGGGGAGCTGTTTTTT.

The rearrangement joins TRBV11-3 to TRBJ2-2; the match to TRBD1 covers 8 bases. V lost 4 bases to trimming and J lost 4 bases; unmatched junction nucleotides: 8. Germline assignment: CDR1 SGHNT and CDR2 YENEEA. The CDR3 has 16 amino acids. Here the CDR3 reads CASSSGWTGSTGELFF. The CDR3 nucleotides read TGTGCCAGCAGCTCGGGTTGGACAGGGAGCACCGGGGAGCTGTTTTTT.

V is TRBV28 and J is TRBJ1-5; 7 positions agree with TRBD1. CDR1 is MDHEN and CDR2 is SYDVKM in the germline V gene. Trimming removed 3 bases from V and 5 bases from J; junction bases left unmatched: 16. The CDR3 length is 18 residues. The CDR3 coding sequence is TGTGCCAGCAGTTTTTTGACCTCTAGGGGGCTCGTAGATCAGCCCCAGCATTTT. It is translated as CASSFLTSRGLVDQPQHF.

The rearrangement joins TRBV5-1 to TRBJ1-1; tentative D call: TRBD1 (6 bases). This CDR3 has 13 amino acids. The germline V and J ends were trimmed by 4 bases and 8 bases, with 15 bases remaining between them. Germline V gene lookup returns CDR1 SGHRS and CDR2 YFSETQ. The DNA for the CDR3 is TGCGCCAGCAGCCCAAGTGGGGGGGCGGAAGCTTTCTTT. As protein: CASSPSGGAEAFF. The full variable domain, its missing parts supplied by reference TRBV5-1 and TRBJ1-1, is KAGVTQTPRYLIKTRGQQVTLSCSPISGHRSVSWYQQTPGQGLQFLFEYFSETQRNKGNFPGRFSGRQFSNSRSEMNVSTLELGDSALYLCASSPSGGAEAFFGQGTRLTVV.

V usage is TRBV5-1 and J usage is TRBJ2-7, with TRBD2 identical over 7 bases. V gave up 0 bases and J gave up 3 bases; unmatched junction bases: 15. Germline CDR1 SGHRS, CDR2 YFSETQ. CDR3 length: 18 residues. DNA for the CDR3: TGCGCCAGCAGCTTGGCCGTTGGGAAGCGGGATTACTACTACGAGCAGTACTTC. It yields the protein CASSLAVGKRDYYYEQYF.

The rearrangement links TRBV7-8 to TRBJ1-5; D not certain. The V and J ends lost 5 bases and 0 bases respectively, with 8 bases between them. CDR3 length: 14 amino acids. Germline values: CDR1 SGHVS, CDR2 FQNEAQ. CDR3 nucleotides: TGTGCCAGCAGCCTACAGTTTAGCAATCAGCCCCAGCATTTT. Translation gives CASSLQFSNQPQHF.

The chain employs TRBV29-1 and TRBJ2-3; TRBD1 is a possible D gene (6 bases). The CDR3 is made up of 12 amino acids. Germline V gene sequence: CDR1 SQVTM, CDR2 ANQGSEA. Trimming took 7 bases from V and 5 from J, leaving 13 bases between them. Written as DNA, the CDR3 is TGCAGCGCCCCCCTCAGGGGAGATACGCAGTATTTT. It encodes CSAPLRGDTQYF.

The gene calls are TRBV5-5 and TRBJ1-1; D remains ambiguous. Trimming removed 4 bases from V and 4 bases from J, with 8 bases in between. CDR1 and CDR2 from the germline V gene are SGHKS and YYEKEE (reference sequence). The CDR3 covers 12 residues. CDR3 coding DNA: TGTGCCAGCAGCGGCGGGAGCACTGAAGCTTTCTTT. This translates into CASSGGSTEAFF.

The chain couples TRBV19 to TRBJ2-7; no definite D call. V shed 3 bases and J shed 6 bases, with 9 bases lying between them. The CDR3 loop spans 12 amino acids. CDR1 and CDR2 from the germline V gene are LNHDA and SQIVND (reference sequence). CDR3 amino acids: CASSILSGEQYF. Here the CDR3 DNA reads TGTGCCAGTAGTATTTTGAGTGGCGAGCAGTACTTC.